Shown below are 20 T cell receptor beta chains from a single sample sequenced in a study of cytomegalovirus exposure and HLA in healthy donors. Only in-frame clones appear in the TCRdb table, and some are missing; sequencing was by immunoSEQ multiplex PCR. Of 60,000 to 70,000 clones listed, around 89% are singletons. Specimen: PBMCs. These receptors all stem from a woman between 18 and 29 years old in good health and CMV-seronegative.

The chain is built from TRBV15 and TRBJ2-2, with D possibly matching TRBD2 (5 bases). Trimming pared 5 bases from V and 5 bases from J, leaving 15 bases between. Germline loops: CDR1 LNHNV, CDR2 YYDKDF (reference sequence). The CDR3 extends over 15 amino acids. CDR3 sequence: CATSPTRGRTGELFF. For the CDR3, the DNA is TGTGCCACCAGCCCCACCCGGGGAAGGACCGGGGAGCTGTTTTTT.

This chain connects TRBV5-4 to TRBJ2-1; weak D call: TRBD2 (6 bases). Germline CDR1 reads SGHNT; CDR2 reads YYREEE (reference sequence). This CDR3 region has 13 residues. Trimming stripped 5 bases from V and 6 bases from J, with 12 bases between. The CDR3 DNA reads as TGTGCCAGCAGGCCCGGGACTTCCAATGAGCAGTTCTTC. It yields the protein CASRPGTSNEQFF.

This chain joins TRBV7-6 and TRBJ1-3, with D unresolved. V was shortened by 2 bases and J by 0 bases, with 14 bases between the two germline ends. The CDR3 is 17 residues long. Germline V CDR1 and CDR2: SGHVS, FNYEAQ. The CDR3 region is CASSLYAGISSGNTIYF. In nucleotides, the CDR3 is TGTGCCAGCAGCTTATATGCCGGGATAAGCTCTGGAAACACCATATATTTT. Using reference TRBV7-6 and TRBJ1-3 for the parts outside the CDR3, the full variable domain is GAGVSQSPRYKVTKRGQDVALRCDPISGHVSLYWYRQALGQGPEFLTYFNYEAQQDKSGLPNDRFSAERPEGSISTLTIQRTEQRDSAMYRCASSLYAGISSGNTIYFGEGSWLTVV.

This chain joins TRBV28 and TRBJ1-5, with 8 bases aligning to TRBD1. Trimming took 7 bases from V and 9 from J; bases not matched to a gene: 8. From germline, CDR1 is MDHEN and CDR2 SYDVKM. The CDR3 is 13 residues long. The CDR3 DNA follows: TGTGCCAGCAATACGGACAGGGTTCGGCCCCAGCATTTT. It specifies CASNTDRVRPQHF.

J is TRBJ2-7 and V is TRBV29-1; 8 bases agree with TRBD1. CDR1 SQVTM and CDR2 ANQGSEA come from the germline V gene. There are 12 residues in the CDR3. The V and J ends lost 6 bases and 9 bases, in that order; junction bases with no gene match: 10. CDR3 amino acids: CSVGTGGGGQYF. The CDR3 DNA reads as TGCAGCGTCGGGACAGGAGGAGGCGGGCAGTACTTC.

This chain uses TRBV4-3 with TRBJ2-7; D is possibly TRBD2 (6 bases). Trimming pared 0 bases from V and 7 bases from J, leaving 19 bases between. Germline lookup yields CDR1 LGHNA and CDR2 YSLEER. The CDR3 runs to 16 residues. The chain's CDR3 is CASSQDSGGAASEQYF. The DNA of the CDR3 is TGCGCCAGCAGCCAAGATAGTGGAGGGGCTGCTAGTGAGCAGTACTTC.

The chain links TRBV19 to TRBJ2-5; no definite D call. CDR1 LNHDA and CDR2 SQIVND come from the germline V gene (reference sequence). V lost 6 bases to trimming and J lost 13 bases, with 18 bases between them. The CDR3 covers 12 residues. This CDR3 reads CASSQPPSGLYF. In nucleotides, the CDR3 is TGTGCCAGTAGCCAGCCCCCGTCGGGTTTGTACTTC.

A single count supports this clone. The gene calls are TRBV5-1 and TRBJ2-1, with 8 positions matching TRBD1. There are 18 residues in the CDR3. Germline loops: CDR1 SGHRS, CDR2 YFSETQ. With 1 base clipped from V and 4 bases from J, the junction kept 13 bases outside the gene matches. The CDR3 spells CASSLLTGARVWYNEQFF. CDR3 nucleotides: TGCGCCAGCAGCTTGTTGACAGGGGCCCGAGTATGGTACAATGAGCAGTTCTTC.

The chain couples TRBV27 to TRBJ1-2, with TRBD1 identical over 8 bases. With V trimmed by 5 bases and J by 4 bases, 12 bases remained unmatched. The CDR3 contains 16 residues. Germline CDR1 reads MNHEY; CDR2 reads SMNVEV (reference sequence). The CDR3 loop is CASSNGANRGSYGYTF. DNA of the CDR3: TGTGCCAGCAGTAACGGGGCGAACAGGGGGAGCTATGGCTACACCTTC.

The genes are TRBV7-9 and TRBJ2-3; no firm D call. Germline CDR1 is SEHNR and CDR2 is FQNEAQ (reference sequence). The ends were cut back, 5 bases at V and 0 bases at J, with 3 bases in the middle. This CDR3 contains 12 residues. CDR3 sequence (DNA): TGTGCCAGCAGCACTAGCACAGATACGCAGTATTTT. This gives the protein CASSTSTDTQYF.

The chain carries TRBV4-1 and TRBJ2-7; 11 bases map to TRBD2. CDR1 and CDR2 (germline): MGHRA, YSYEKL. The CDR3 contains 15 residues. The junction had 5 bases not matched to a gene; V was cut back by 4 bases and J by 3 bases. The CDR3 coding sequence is TGCGCCAGCAGCCGCGGGACTAGCGGAGACTACGAGCAGTACTTC. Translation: CASSRGTSGDYEQYF.

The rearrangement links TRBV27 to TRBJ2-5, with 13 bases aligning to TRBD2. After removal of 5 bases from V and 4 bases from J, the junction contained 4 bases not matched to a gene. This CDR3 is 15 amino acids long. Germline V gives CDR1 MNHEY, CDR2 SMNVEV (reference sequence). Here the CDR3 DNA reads TGTGCCAGCAGTCGGACTAGCGGGAGCGCAGAGACCCAGTACTTC. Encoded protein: CASSRTSGSAETQYF.

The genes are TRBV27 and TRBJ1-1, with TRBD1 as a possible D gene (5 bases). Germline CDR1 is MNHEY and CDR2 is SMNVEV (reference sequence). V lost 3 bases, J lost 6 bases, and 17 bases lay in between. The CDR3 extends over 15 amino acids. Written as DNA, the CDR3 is TGTGCCAGCAGTTTGCCGGGACTCTCGATCGCTGAAGCTTTCTTT. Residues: CASSLPGLSIAEAFF.

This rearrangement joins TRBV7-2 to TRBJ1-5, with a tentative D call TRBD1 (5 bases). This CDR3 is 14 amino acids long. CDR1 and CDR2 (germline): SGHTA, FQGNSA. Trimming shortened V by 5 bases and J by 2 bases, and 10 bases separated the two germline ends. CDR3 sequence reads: CASSIQGGNQPQHF. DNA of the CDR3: TGTGCCAGCAGCATCCAAGGGGGCAATCAGCCCCAGCATTTT.

The CDR3 protein is CASSLGPLAGEQFF. CDR3 DNA: TGTGCCAGCAGCTTAGGCCCTCTAGCGGGGGAGCAGTTCTTC. The rearrangement uses TRBV11-3 and TRBJ2-1; TRBD2 matches 9 bases. V lost 1 base, J lost 10 bases, and 5 bases stayed unmatched. This CDR3 has 14 amino acids. Germline CDR1 and CDR2: SGHNT and YENEEA.

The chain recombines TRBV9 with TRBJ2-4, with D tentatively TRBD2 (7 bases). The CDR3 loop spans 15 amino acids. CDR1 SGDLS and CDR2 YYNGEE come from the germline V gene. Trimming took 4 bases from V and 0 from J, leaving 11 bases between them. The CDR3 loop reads CASSPGGLAKNIQYF. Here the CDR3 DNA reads TGTGCCAGCAGCCCCGGGGGGCTAGCCAAAAACATTCAGTACTTC.

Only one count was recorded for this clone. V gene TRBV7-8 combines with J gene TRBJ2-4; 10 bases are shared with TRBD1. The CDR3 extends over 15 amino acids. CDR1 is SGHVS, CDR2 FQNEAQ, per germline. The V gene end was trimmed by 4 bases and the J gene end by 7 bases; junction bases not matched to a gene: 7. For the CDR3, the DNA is TGTGCCAGCAGCTCGGGACAGGGGTTTGGGAACATTCAGTACTTC. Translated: CASSSGQGFGNIQYF.

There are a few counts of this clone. CDR3 loop: CASSLELAPQPQHF. In DNA form, the CDR3 reads TGTGCCAGCAGCTTAGAATTGGCACCTCAGCCCCAGCATTTT. The rearrangement uses TRBV7-2 and TRBJ1-5, with D unresolved. This CDR3 contains 14 residues. V shed 1 base and J shed 6 bases, with 10 bases lying between them. Per the germline V gene, CDR1 is SGHTA and CDR2 is FQGNSA. Complete variable domain (other parts from reference TRBV7-2 and TRBJ1-5): GAGVSQSPSNKVTEKGKDVELRCDPISGHTALYWYRQSLGQGLEFLIYFQGNSAPDKSGLPSDRFSAERTGGSVSTLTIQRTQQEDSAVYLCASSLELAPQPQHFGDGTRLSIL.

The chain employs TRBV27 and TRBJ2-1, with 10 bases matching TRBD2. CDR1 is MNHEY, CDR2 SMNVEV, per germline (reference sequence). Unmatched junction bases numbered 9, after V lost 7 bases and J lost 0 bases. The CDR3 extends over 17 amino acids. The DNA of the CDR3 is TGTGCCAGCACGAGCGGGAGGGCCCCAAGCTCCTACAATGAGCAGTTCTTC. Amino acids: CASTSGRAPSSYNEQFF.

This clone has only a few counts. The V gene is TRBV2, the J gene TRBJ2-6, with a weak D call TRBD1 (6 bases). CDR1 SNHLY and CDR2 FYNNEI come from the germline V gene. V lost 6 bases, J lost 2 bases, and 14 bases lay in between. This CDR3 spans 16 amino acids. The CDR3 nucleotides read TGTGCCAGCAGCCCGGGACATCTAACTGGGGCCAACGTCCTGACTTTC. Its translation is CASSPGHLTGANVLTF.